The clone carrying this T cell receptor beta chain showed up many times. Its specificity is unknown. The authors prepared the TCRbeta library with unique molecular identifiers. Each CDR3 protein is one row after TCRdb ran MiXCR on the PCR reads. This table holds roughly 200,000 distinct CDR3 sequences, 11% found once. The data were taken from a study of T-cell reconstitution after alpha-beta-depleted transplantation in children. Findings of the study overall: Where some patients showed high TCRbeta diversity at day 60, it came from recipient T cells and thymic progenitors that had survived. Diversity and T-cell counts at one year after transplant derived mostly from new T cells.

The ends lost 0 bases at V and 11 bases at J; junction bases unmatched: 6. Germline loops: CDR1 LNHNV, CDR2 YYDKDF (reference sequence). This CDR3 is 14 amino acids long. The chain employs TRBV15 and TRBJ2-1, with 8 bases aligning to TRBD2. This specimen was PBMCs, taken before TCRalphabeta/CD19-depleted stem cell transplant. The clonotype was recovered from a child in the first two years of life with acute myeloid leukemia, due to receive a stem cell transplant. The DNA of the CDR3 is TGTGCCACCAGCAGAGATCTAGTAGCGGGAAAGCAGTTCTTC. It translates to CATSRDLVAGKQFF.